This entry features one T cell receptor beta chain sequence. In its sample, this clonotype was seen a few times. Its antigen remains unidentified. No qualities accompany the bases; no much larger clone lies one base away. The TCR beta CDR3 regions were amplified from RNA transcripts. The first round of RT-PCR for the TCR CDR3 was performed with the HTBI primer set and the Qiagen OneStep RT-PCR kit. Libraries were constructed in a second round of multiplex PCR, after which size selection and purification were performed. The libraries were sequenced on an Illumina HiSeq2000 using paired-end 100 bp reads. The source study handled its data this way. SOAPnuke was used to process the raw data, throwing out any read that contained adapters or uncalled bases, had a mean Phred below 15, or lacked an exact constant-primer or identifier match. High-quality paired reads were merged using COPE v1.2.5, and each unique nucleotide sequence was defined as a clonotype. MiTCR v1.1 was used to align clonotypes to the IMGT TRBV, TRBD and TRBJ reference segments. The analysis was restricted to V-J combinations with a frequency above 0.0001, which together covered 99% to 99.2% of the repertoires. A TCS score was defined as the ratio between F50 (clonal expansion) and ExV (chaos), using BLOSUM62-based TCRdist between CDR3 peptides within each V-J. Welch's t-statistics and random forest reduced roughly 530 V-J features to roughly 13, which were used in a naive Bayes classifier (R e1071). Starting from the raw public reads, TCRdb applied fastp trimming at Q25, assembled clones with MiXCR and retained in-frame beta chains. Each entry is one CDR3 protein sequence, shown with its most common DNA and genes. The V and J calls come from TCRdb's annotation, not from the publication. The sample table records approximately 690,000 distinct CDR3 sequences; roughly 20% of these occur just once. Of the sample, 30% to 40% falls within the top ten clones.

CDR1 and CDR2 are drawn from the germline V gene: ENHRY, SYGVKD. V loses 4 bases of germline sequence and J loses 2 bases, and the interval between the two ends is 19 bases. Its CDR3 holds 17 amino acids, cysteine through phenylalanine. Of the read, only the CDR3 DNA is kept; its 51 bases are in frame from base 1. In the ophthalmopathy patients, disease was moderately to severely active, with a Clinical Activity Score of 3 or more, a NOSPECS grade of 4 or more, and a duration of less than 3 months. Exclusion was applied to patients with uncontrolled infections, other autoimmune diseases, pregnancy or lactation. Diagnoses were established on the basis of clinical symptoms, serum thyroxine and TRAb, thyroid ultrasound, and orbital computed tomography. PBMCs were isolated from 8 to 10 ml of fresh peripheral blood by Ficoll-Paque density gradient centrifugation. Total RNA was extracted with Trizol reagent, and quality was checked on an Agilent 2100 Bioanalyzer.

The data derive from a study of T cells in Graves' hyperthyroidism and ophthalmopathy (dated by TCRdb to the late 2010s). About the investigation overall: Peripheral blood samples were taken at the time of initial diagnosis, prior to any treatment. TCR V-J signatures able to tell the groups apart were searched for in a discovery cohort of 100 or so patients, of whom approximately 40 had Graves' ophthalmopathy and roughly 59 had stable Graves' hyperthyroidism. Prospective prediction of ophthalmopathy was tested in an independent validation cohort of some 20 hyperthyroidism patients and 15 to 17 patients who later progressed to ophthalmopathy. The roughly 100 discovery patients were divided at random into training and test sets in a 7:3 ratio. In addition, the study compared T-cell repertoires in thyroid tissue and in blood from roughly six Graves' hyperthyroidism patients. After blood sampling, hyperthyroidism patients were treated with methimazole at a starting dose of 30 mg daily, and ophthalmopathy patients were treated with high-dose intravenous methylprednisolone. TCR Vbeta CDR3 sequencing of 120 to 150 peripheral blood samples (fewer than 45 ophthalmopathy, roughly 72 hyperthyroidism and approximately 17 progressor patients) is reported in the paper.

Points the paper makes about the study in general: No statistical method was used to set the sample size in advance, and investigators knew the group allocation. In cross-validation, a model built on a 13 V-J signature told ophthalmopathy apart from stable hyperthyroidism with just under 90% sensitivity and roughly 82% specificity, and in testing the same model reached 80%/75%. Most expanded thyroid clonotypes (frequency above 0.001) were also found in blood, which suggests that blood repertoires may mirror thyroid immune responses. During validation, the model predicted progression to ophthalmopathy a median of around six months ahead of onset, with roughly 65% sensitivity and 72% to 80% specificity.

Sequenced input: blood. The V and J genes are TRBV10-3 and TRBJ2-3; TRBD1 might be the D gene, on 6 matching bases. The source is a man aged 25 to 45 with Graves' ophthalmopathy. This receptor carries the CDR3 CAISVTQGGGTTDTQYF. The nucleotide sequence is given as TGTGCCATCAGTGTTACACAGGGTGGGGGAACCACAGATACGCAGTATTTT.